The clone carrying this T cell receptor beta chain was counted between two and nine times. The V gene's germline CDR1 is SGHNT and CDR2 YYREEE (reference sequence). The CDR3 totals 13 residues. Trimming took 3 bases from V and 4 from J, leaving 10 bases between them. Assay used: immunoSEQ multiplex PCR; TCRdb lists only in-frame clones, some missing. The profile covers 90,000 to 120,000 clones, with around 93% appearing a single time and roughly 0.9% taken by the ten largest. This specimen belongs to a study of T cell changes during pregnancy in multiple sclerosis. The sequencing here drew on peripheral blood, taken before pregnancy. The rearrangement joins TRBV5-4 to TRBJ1-2; unclear D gene. The receptor's source is a female donor with multiple sclerosis, enrolled in a pregnancy study. In nucleotides, the CDR3 is TGTGCCAGCAGCTCCCCAGGATTCTATGGCTACACCTTC. This gives the protein CASSSPGFYGYTF.